This TCR beta chain was recorded in a study of CD8+CD57+ T cells in acquired aplastic anemia. The CDR3 runs 15 residues. Germline values: CDR1 SGDLS, CDR2 YYNGEE. With 4 bases clipped from V and 3 bases from J, the junction kept 9 bases outside the gene matches. Genomic DNA templated the TCR beta VDJ and CDR3 profiling. TCRdb used MiXCR to reprocess the reads, holding one entry per CDR3 protein. The sample lists tens of thousands of distinct CDR3 sequences, around 82% seen once, with under 25% in the top ten. By share, this clonotype counts as medium-sized. Antigen: not known. Study conclusions and caveats: No significant difference in CD8+ Simpson's diversity was found between patients and controls. Around 27 sequences, all CD8+ CDR3, were shared between patients and controls.

The specimen sequenced was sorted CD4+, CD8+, or CD8+CD57+ T cells (not recorded which) from PBMCs. The chain couples TRBV9 to TRBJ2-7, with 8 bases fitting TRBD1. The TCR was taken from a human donor in good health, serving as a control. The chain's CDR3 is CASSPPGTGYYEQYF. Written as DNA, the CDR3 is TGTGCCAGCAGCCCACCAGGGACAGGCTACTACGAGCAGTACTTC.